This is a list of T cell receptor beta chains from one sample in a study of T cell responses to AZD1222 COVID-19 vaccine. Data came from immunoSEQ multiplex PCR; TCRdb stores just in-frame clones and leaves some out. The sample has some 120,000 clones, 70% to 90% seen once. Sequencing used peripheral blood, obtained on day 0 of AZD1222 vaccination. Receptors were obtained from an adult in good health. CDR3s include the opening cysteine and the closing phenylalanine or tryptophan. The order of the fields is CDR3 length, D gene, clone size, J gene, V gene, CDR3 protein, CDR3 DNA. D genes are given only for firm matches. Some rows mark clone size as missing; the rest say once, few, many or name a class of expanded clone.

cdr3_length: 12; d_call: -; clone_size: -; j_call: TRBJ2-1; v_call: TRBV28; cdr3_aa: CASSYEGKKQFF; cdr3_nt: TGTGCCAGCAGTTATGAGGGTAAGAAGCAGTTCTTC
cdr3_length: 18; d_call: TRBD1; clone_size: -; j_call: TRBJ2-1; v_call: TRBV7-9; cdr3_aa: CASSLTPGQGQVYNEQFF; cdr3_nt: TGTGCCAGCAGCTTAACCCCTGGACAGGGTCAGGTATACAATGAGCAGTTCTTC
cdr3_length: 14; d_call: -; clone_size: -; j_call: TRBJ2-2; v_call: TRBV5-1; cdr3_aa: CASRPGARTGELFF; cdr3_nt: TGCGCCAGCAGGCCCGGGGCGAGGACCGGGGAGCTGTTTTTT
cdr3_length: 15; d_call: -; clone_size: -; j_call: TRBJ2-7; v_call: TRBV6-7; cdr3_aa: CASSYVDGRPNEQYF; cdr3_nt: TGTGCCAGCAGTTACGTGGACGGACGGCCTAACGAGCAGTACTTC
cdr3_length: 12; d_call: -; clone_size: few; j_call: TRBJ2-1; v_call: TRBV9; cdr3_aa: CASRSRDGEQFF; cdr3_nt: TGTGCCAGCAGAAGTAGAGACGGTGAGCAGTTCTTC
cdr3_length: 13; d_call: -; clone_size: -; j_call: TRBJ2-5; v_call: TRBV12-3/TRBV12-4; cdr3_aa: CASSFEGQGTQYF; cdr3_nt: TGTGCCAGCAGTTTCGAGGGACAAGGGACCCAGTACTTC
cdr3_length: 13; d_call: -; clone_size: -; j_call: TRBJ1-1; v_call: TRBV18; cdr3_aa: CASSPSVRAEAFF; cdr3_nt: TGTGCCAGCTCACCATCAGTGAGGGCTGAAGCTTTCTTT
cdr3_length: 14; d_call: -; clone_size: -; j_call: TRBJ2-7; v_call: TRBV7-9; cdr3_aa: CASSLGRVTYEQYF; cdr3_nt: TGTGCCAGCAGCTTAGGTAGGGTCACCTACGAGCAGTACTTC
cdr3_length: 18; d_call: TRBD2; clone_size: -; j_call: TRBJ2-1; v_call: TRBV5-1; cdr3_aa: CATSGGTSGSIVYNEQFF; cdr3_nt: TGCGCCACTTCAGGCGGGACTAGCGGGAGTATAGTCTACAATGAGCAGTTCTTC
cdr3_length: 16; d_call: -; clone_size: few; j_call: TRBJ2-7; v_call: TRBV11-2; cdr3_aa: CASSLDHRVGSYEQYF; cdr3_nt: TGTGCCAGCAGCTTAGATCACCGGGTAGGCTCCTACGAGCAGTACTTC
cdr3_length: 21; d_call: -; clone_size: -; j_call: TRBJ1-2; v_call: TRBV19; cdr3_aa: CASQGDYEWRLQYSISYGYTF; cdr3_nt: TGTGCCAGTCAAGGTGATTACGAGTGGCGTCTACAATACTCCATTTCTTATGGCTACACCTTC
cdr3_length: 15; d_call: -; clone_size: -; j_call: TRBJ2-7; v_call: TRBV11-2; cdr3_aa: CASSLRGTSSYEQYF; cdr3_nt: TGTGCCAGCAGCCTCAGGGGAACTAGCTCCTACGAGCAGTACTTC
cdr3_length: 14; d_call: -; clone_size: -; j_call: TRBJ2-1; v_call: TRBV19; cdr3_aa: CASSIGPSASEQFF; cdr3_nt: TGTGCCAGTAGCATCGGGCCCTCTGCGAGTGAGCAGTTCTTC
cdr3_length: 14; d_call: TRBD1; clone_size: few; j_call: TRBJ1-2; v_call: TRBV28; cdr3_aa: CASSLGQGGYGYTF; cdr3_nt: TGTGCCAGCAGTTTAGGCCAGGGGGGTTATGGCTACACCTTC
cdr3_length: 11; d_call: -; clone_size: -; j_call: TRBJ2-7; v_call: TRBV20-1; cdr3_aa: CSARWADEQYF; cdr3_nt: TGCAGTGCTAGGTGGGCCGACGAGCAGTACTTC
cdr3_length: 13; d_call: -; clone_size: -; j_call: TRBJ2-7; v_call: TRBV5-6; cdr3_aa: CASSLLYNYEQYF; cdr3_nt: TGTGCCAGCAGCTTACTATATAATTACGAGCAGTACTTC
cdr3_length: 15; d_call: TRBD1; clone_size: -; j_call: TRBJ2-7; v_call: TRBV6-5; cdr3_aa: CAIRRGGQGSYEQYF; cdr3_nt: TGTGCCATTCGGAGGGGGGGACAGGGTTCCTACGAGCAGTACTTC